This T cell receptor beta chain was obtained from a study of CD8 T cells in ankylosing spondylitis. General study findings and limits: Blood from ankylosing spondylitis patients appeared to carry a characteristic roughly 8-variant TCR beta motif. Within peripheral blood, clones linked to disease were CD8+ and relatively rare. Matched ankylosing spondylitis synovial fluid reportedly contained a significantly enriched population of disease-linked clones.

This clonotype occurred a few times. Its target is not known. The TCR beta libraries were generated through quantitative 5'-RACE incorporating molecular barcodes. TCRdb re-analysed the 5' RACE reads in MiXCR, keeping a single row per CDR3 protein. This table holds hundreds of thousands of distinct CDR3 sequences, approximately 12% found once. The germline V gene encodes CDR1 DFQATT and CDR2 SNEGSKA (reference sequence). Germline trimming cut 3 bases from V and 4 bases from J; bases unmatched to any gene: 10. This CDR3 comprises 16 residues. This receptor was obtained from a male donor with ankylosing spondylitis. The chain recombines TRBV20-1 with TRBJ1-5; 9 positions agree with TRBD1. Material: blood, either unsorted or a sorted T cell fraction (not recorded which). CDR3 amino acids: CSASNAGTGSNQPQHF. CDR3 sequence (DNA): TGCAGTGCTAGTAATGCCGGGACAGGGTCGAATCAGCCCCAGCATTTT.